The entry below gives a single T cell receptor beta chain sequence along with its context. Its antigen remains unidentified. This entry comes from a study of long-term antiretroviral therapy in people with HIV. Across the study: The 2015 recommendation for immediate ART came about a decade after the earliest samples. General study points: An increase in diversity followed ART, yet levels stayed below transplant donor controls.

This CDR3 has 15 amino acids. Germline values: CDR1 LNHDA, CDR2 SQIVND (reference sequence). Trimming took off 1 base at V and 7 bases at J, with 14 bases between the two ends. Sequencing used immunoSEQ v3.0 at survey level. Assay: immunoSEQ multiplex PCR; the TCRdb copy retains only in-frame clones and omits some. The table records 6,500 to 7,500 clones, approximately 79% of them present only once. Sequencing used unsorted PBMCs, obtained 1.1 years after starting antiretroviral therapy. The receptor was isolated from a man aged 35-49 years with HIV. The chain is built from TRBV19 and TRBJ2-1; D ambiguous. CDR3 DNA: TGTGCCAGTAGTATAGGAAGCTGGGTTGAGAATGAGCAGTTCTTC. Protein product: CASSIGSWVENEQFF.